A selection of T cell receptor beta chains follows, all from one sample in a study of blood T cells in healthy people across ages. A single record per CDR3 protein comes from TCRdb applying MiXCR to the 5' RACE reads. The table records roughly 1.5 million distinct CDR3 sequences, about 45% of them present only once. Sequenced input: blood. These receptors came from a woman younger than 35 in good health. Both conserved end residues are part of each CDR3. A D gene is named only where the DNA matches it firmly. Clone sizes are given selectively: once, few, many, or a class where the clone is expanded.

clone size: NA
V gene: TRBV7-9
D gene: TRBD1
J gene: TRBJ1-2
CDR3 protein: CASSSPSQGAGGYTF
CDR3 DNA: TGTGCCAGCAGCTCCCCCTCACAGGGGGCGGGTGGCTACACCTTC

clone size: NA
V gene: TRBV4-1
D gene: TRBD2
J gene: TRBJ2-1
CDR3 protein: CASSYFSGGRSYNEQFF
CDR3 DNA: TGCGCCAGCAGCTACTTTAGCGGGGGTCGCTCCTACAATGAGCAGTTCTTC

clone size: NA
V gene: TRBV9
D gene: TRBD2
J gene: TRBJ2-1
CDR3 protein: CASSSLAGGEQFF
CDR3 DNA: TGTGCCAGCAGCTCTTTAGCGGGGGGAGAGCAGTTCTTC

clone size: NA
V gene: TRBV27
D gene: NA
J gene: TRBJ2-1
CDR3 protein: CASSFGGIYNEQFF
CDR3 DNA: TGTGCCAGCAGTTTTGGGGGGATTTACAATGAGCAGTTCTTC

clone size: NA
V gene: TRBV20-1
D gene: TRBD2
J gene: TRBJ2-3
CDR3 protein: CSARAGTSGGWGTDTQYF
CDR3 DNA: TGCAGTGCTAGGGCCGGGACTAGCGGGGGGTGGGGCACAGATACGCAGTATTTT

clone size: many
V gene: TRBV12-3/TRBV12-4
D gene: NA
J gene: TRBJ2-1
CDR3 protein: CASSFIREQFF
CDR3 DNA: TGTGCCAGCAGTTTCATTCGCGAGCAGTTCTTC

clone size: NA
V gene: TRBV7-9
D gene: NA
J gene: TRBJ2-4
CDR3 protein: CASSRDRLIGQYF
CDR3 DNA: TGTGCCAGCAGCCGCGACAGGCTAATCGGGCAGTACTTC

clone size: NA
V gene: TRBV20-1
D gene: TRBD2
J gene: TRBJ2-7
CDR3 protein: CSARDAGLASEQYF
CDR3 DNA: TGCAGTGCTAGAGACGCGGGACTAGCTTCCGAGCAGTACTTC

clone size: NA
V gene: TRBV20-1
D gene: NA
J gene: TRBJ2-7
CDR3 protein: CSARDGSRYEQYF
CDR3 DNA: TGCAGTGCTAGAGACGGGAGCCGCTACGAGCAGTACTTC

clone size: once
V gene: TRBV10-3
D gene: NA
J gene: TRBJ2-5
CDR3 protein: CAISESGVSSYNEQYF
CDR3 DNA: TGTGCCATCAGTGAGTCTGGCGTTAGCTCCTACAATGAGCAGTACTTC

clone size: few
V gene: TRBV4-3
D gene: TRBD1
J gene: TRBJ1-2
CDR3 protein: CASSQDDRGPAYYGYTF
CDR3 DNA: TGCGCCAGCAGCCAAGACGACAGGGGACCAGCCTACTATGGCTACACCTTC

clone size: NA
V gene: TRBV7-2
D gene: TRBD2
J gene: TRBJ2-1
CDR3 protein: CASSLQPGLAGGIEQFF
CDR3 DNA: TGTGCCAGCAGCCTTCAGCCGGGACTAGCGGGAGGAATTGAGCAGTTCTTC

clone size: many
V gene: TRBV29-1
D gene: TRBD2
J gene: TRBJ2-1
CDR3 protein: CSVEGRSGINEQFF
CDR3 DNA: TGCAGCGTTGAAGGACGTAGCGGGATCAATGAGCAGTTCTTC

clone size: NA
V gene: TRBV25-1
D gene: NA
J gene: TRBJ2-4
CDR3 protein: CASSLQGGEEQYF
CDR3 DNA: TGTGCCAGCAGTCTACAGGGAGGGGAAGAGCAGTACTTC

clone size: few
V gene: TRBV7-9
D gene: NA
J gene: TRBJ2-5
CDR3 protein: CASSLSAGVGETQYF
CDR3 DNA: TGTGCCAGCAGCTTAAGTGCAGGGGTTGGGGAGACCCAGTACTTC

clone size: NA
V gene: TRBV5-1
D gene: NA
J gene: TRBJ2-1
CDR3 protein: CASSGPGTPTSFF
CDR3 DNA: TGCGCCAGCAGCGGTCCCGGGACCCCAACTTCGTTCTTC

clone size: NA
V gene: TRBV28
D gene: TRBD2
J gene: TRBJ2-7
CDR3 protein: CASSLSGAGGLSSYEQYF
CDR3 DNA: TGTGCCAGCAGTTTATCGGGAGCGGGGGGCCTTAGCTCCTACGAGCAGTACTTC

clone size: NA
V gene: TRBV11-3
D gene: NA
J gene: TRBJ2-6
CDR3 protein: CASSSGAFSNVLTF
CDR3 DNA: TGTGCCAGCAGCTCGGGGGCTTTCTCCAACGTCCTGACTTTC

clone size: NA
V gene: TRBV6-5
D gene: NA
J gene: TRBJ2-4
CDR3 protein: CASSYKGIKNIQYF
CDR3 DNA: TGTGCCAGCAGTTACAAGGGAATCAAAAACATTCAGTACTTC

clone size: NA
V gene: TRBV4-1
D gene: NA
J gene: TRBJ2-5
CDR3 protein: CASSQHQWQRGETQYF
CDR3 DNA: TGCGCCAGCAGCCAACACCAATGGCAACGAGGGGAGACCCAGTACTTC

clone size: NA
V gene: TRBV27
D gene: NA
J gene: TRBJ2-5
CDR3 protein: CASSLSYIRSMRGEETQYF
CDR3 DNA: TGTGCCAGCAGTTTATCGTATATTCGGTCGATGAGGGGCGAAGAGACCCAGTACTTC

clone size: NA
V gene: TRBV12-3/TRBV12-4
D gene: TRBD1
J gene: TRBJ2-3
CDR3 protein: CASSSQGAAGTDTQYF
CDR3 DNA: TGTGCCAGCAGTTCCCAGGGGGCCGCCGGCACAGATACGCAGTATTTT

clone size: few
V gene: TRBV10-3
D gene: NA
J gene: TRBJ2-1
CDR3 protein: CATEGESNEQFF
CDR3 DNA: TGTGCCACCGAAGGGGAGTCTAATGAGCAGTTCTTC

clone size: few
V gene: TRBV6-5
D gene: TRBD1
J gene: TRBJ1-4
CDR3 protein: CASSPGTVTNEKLFF
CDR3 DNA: TGTGCCAGCAGCCCGGGGACAGTAACTAATGAAAAACTGTTTTTT

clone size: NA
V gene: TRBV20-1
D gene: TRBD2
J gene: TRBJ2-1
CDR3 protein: CSARDQQREFEQFF
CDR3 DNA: TGCAGTGCTAGAGATCAGCAGCGGGAGTTTGAGCAGTTCTTC

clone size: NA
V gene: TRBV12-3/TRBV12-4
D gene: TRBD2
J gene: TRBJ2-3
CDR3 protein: CASRTGLAGPPTQYF
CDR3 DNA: TGTGCCAGCAGGACGGGACTAGCGGGTCCCCCCACGCAGTATTTT